This is a list of T cell receptor beta chains from one sample in a study of graft-versus-host responses after intestinal transplantation. Clones were read by immunoSEQ multiplex PCR, and TCRdb kept only the in-frame ones, dropping some. This sample has 29,000 or so clones, with 70% to 90% found just once. This sample comprised PBMCs, obtained about 15 months after intestinal transplantation. All receptors derive from a human patient who received an intestinal transplant, so some T cells may come from the graft donor. CDR3s include the opening cysteine and the closing phenylalanine or tryptophan. The D gene is left open where the match is weak. Clone size is shown for a subset of rows, as once, few, many or a class of expanded clone.

V gene	D gene	CDR3 length	J gene	clone size	CDR3 DNA	CDR3 protein
TRBV6-6	-	14	TRBJ2-3	-	TGTGCCAGCAGTTACGGAGTCCCCCCAGATACGCAGTATTTT	CASSYGVPPDTQYF
TRBV6-6	TRBD2	14	TRBJ2-7	once	TGTGCCAGCAGTCACGGGACTAGCGGCTACGAGCAGTACTTC	CASSHGTSGYEQYF
TRBV10-2	-	17	TRBJ2-1	-	TGCGCCAGCAGTGAGACCCTGACTAGTCCCGCTTACAATGAGCAGTTCTTC	CASSETLTSPAYNEQFF
TRBV27	-	12	TRBJ2-7	-	TGTGCCAGCAGTTTACGGGGTTCAAAGAGCTACTTC	CASSLRGSKSYF
TRBV7-2	-	14	TRBJ1-3	-	TGTGCCGCAGGGGACTCCCTATCTGGAAACACCATATATTTT	CAAGDSLSGNTIYF
TRBV28	-	14	TRBJ1-2	-	TGTGCCAGCAGGCCGGGGGATAGAACCTATGGCTACACCTTC	CASRPGDRTYGYTF
TRBV27	-	13	TRBJ2-3	-	TGTGCCAGCAGTTTAGCAGGGACAGATACGCAGTATTTT	CASSLAGTDTQYF
TRBV25-1	-	12	TRBJ2-5	-	TGTGCCAGCAGTGACCCGAAAGAGACCCAGTACTTC	CASSDPKETQYF
TRBV30	TRBD2	12	TRBJ2-1	few	TGTGCCTGGAGTGTATCGGGAGGCGAGCAGTTCTTC	CAWSVSGGEQFF
TRBV18	-	13	TRBJ1-2	-	TGTGCCAGCTCACCCCTCCACGGGGGAGGCTACACCTTC	CASSPLHGGGYTF
TRBV10-3	TRBD2	15	TRBJ2-1	-	TGTGCCATCAGTCCAGGCGCGGGAGTGTCGGATGAGCAGTTCTTC	CAISPGAGVSDEQFF
TRBV9	TRBD1	15	TRBJ1-6	-	TGTGCCAGCAGCGTCGGACAGGGTGGTAATTCACCCCTCCACTTT	CASSVGQGGNSPLHF
TRBV19	-	13	TRBJ1-2	once	TGTGCCAGTAGTATATCAGGGCACTATGGCTACACCTTC	CASSISGHYGYTF
TRBV5-6	-	15	TRBJ2-7	-	TGTGCCAGCAGCCAGTGGGGTTCGCCCTGGGGCGAGCAGTACTTC	CASSQWGSPWGEQYF
TRBV11-2	-	14	TRBJ1-6	-	TGTGCCAGCAGCGTGGGGACGGAGAATTCACCCCTCCACTTT	CASSVGTENSPLHF
TRBV19	-	17	TRBJ1-3	-	TGTGCCAGTAGTATAGAACCTACAGGGCCCTCTGGAAACACCATATATTTT	CASSIEPTGPSGNTIYF
TRBV11-2	-	12	TRBJ1-2	few	TGTGCCAGCAGCATTACAGGGAATGGCTACACCTTC	CASSITGNGYTF
TRBV29-1	-	16	TRBJ2-6	-	TGCAGCGTTGCCGGACATCTAAGCTCTGGGGCCAACGTCCTGACTTTC	CSVAGHLSSGANVLTF
TRBV5-8	-	12	TRBJ2-7	-	TGTGCCAGCAGCGCGGGACGGGATAAGCAGTACTTC	CASSAGRDKQYF
TRBV27	TRBD1	15	TRBJ1-2	-	TGTGCCAGCAGCCCCCTTGGACAGGCTAACTATGGCTACACCTTC	CASSPLGQANYGYTF
TRBV6-1	TRBD1	13	TRBJ1-2	-	TGTGCCAGCAGCCTCGGGACAGGGGGAGGCTACACCTTC	CASSLGTGGGYTF
TRBV28	TRBD1	16	TRBJ2-5	-	TGTGCCAGCAGTTTATTTGGACAGGGGAGAAAAGAGACCCAGTACTTC	CASSLFGQGRKETQYF
TRBV19	TRBD2	15	TRBJ2-7	-	TGTGCCATACCAAAGGGACTAGCGGGAACCTACGAGCAGTACTTC	CAIPKGLAGTYEQYF
TRBV6-6	-	14	TRBJ2-2	-	TGTGCCAGCTCTCAAAACCCGAACACCGGGGAGCTGTTTTTT	CASSQNPNTGELFF
TRBV9	-	16	TRBJ2-3	-	TGTGCCAGCAGCGTAGAGGCGGGGGCCCGTAGGGACACGCAGTATTTT	CASSVEAGARRDTQYF
TRBV14	-	12	TRBJ2-1	once	TGTGCCAGCAGCCCAAACTGGAATGAGCAGTTCTTC	CASSPNWNEQFF
TRBV5-5	TRBD1	17	TRBJ1-2	-	TGTGCCAGCAGCTTGAGTGGCGGGGACAGACCTAACTATGGCTACACCTTC	CASSLSGGDRPNYGYTF
TRBV5-4	-	14	TRBJ1-2	-	TGTGCCAGCAGCTTGGAAGGTATAGGGTATGGCTACACCTTC	CASSLEGIGYGYTF
TRBV7-9	-	16	TRBJ2-5	-	TGTGCCAGCAGCATACGAACGAACTTCGGGGAAGAGACCCAGTACTTC	CASSIRTNFGEETQYF
TRBV5-1	-	15	TRBJ2-2	-	TGCGCCAGCAGCTTTGGGGGGCCGAACACCGGGGAGCTGTTTTTT	CASSFGGPNTGELFF
TRBV6-5	-	14	TRBJ2-2	-	TGTGCCAGCAGTTACGGACTGAACACCGGGGAGCTGTTTTTT	CASSYGLNTGELFF
TRBV2	-	12	TRBJ1-5	-	TGTGCCAGTGCATGGCCGAATCAGCCCCAGCATTTT	CASAWPNQPQHF
TRBV5-5	TRBD2	14	TRBJ2-3	-	TGTGCCACCTGGCGGGACTACCTGGCAGATACGCAGTATTTT	CATWRDYLADTQYF
TRBV30	TRBD2	15	TRBJ2-7	-	TGTGCCTGGAGTCAGCGGGGGCTGGCGACCAACGAGCAGTACTTC	CAWSQRGLATNEQYF
TRBV7-6	-	14	TRBJ2-1	-	TGTGCCAGCAGCAGGGGACTCCAGAGCTATGAGCAGTTCTTC	CASSRGLQSYEQFF
TRBV6-5	TRBD1	16	TRBJ1-5	-	TGTGCCAGCAGTTACTCCTGGACAGGTAGCAATCAGCCCCAGCATTTT	CASSYSWTGSNQPQHF
TRBV9	TRBD2	15	TRBJ2-1	-	TGTGCCAGCAGCGCCGTCGGGGGAGGGAACAATGAGCAGTTCTTC	CASSAVGGGNNEQFF
TRBV28	-	12	TRBJ1-2	-	TGTGCCACCCAAACACCGTCCTATGGCTACACCTTC	CATQTPSYGYTF
TRBV6-9	-	10	TRBJ1-1	-	TGTGCCAGCGGACCGGAGCGGGCTTTCTTT	CASGPERAFF
TRBV2	TRBD1	15	TRBJ2-3	-	TGTGCCAGCAGGAGGACAGGTAGTAGCACAGATACGCAGTATTTT	CASRRTGSSTDTQYF
TRBV4-1	-	15	TRBJ2-7	-	TGCGCCAGCAGCCTATATTGGGGCGGGCGGAACGAGCAGTACTTC	CASSLYWGGRNEQYF